This paragraph reports one TCR beta chain. Clones were read by immunoSEQ multiplex PCR, and TCRdb kept only the in-frame ones, dropping some. The data contain over 55,000 clones, about 83% of them singletons. This entry belongs to a study of blood T cell repertoires in COVID-19. As for the study in general: Samples taken during acute and convalescent COVID-19 were collected in the United States, Italy and Spain. From T cells, B-cell-depleted T cells, or PBMCs came the material, which was cDNA or gDNA.

Germline CDR1 SEHNR, CDR2 FQNEAQ (reference sequence). With V trimmed by 5 bases and J by 0 bases, 12 bases remained unmatched. CDR3 length: 18 amino acids. The V call is TRBV7-9, the J call TRBJ2-1; 8 nucleotides agree with TRBD1. This receptor was taken from a man in his forties or fifties with active COVID-19. The sequenced material came from peripheral blood. The CDR3 is CASSHRDRSRSSYNEQFF. The CDR3 bases are TGTGCCAGCAGCCACCGGGACAGGTCGCGGAGCTCCTACAATGAGCAGTTCTTC.